This T cell receptor beta chain emerged from a study of blood T cell repertoires in COVID-19. The wider study: T cells, B-cell-depleted T cells, or PBMCs provided the cDNA or gDNA that served as material.

V was shortened by 4 bases and J by 7 bases, with 8 bases between the two germline ends. The CDR3 length is 11 residues. Germline CDR1 is MGHDK and CDR2 is SYGVNS. Study processing details: Nucleated cell number was recorded as an estimate derived from reference gene primer amplification. The method was immunoSEQ multiplex PCR; TCRdb's version includes in-frame clones alone and lacks a portion of them. V, J and clone size were drawn from that table, and D and trimming were deduced from the DNA. The top ten hold roughly 7% of the sample, which has about 160,000 clones, roughly 86% seen once. This chain connects TRBV25-1 to TRBJ2-7; no clear D gene. The source of this sequence is a man aged 45-65 years with active or convalescent COVID-19. Sequencing was done on a sample of peripheral blood. The CDR3 region has the DNA TGTGCCAGCAGTGGAGGTTGGGAGCAGTACTTC. It translates to CASSGGWEQYF.